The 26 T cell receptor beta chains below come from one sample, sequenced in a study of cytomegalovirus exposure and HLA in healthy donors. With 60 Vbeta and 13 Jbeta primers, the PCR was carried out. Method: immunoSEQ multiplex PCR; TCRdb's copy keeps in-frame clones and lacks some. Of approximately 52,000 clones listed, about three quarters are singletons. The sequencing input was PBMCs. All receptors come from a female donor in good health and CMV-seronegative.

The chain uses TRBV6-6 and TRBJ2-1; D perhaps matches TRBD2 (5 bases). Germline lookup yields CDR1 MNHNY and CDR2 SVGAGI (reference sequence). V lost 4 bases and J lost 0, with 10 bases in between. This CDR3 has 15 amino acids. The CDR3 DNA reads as TGTGCCAGCAGTTCCGGACTGAGCTCCTACAATGAGCAGTTCTTC. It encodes CASSSGLSSYNEQFF.

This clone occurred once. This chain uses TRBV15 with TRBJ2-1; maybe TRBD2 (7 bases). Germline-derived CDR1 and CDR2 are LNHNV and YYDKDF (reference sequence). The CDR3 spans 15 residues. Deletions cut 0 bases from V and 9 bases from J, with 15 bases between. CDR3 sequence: CATSRDVVGGREQFF. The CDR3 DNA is TGTGCCACCAGCAGAGATGTGGTGGGGGGGCGTGAGCAGTTCTTC.

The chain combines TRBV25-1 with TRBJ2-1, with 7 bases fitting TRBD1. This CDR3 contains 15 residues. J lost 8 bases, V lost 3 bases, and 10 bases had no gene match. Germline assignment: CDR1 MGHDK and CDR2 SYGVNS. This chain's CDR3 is CASSEATTGWDEQFF. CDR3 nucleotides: TGTGCCAGCAGTGAGGCCACGACAGGGTGGGATGAGCAGTTCTTC.

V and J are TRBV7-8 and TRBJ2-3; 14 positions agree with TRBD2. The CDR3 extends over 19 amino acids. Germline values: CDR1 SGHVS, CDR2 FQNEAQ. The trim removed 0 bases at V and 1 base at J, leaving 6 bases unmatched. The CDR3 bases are TGTGCCAGCAGCTTAGCGCGACTAGCGGGAGGGTGGGGCACAGATACGCAGTATTTT. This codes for CASSLARLAGGWGTDTQYF. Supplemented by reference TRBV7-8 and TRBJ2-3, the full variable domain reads GAGVSQSPRYKVAKRGQDVALRCDPISGHVSLFWYQQALGQGPEFLTYFQNEAQLDKSGLPSDRFFAERPEGSVSTLKIQRTQQEDSAVYLCASSLARLAGGWGTDTQYFGPGTRLTVL.

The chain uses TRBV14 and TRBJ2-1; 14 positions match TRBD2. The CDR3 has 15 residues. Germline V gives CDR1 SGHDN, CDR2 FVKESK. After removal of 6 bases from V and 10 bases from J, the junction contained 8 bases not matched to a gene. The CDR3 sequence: CASSGLAGGTWEQFF. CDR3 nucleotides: TGTGCCAGCAGTGGACTAGCGGGGGGCACGTGGGAGCAGTTCTTC.

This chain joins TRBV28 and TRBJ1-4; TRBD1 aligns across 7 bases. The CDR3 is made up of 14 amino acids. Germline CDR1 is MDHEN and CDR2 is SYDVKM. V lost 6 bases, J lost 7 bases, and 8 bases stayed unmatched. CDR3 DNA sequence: TGTGCCAGCAGCAAAACAGGGGTCGGTGAAAAACTGTTTTTT. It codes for CASSKTGVGEKLFF. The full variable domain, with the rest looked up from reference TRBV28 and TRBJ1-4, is DVKVTQSSRYLVKRTGEKVFLECVQDMDHENMFWYRQDPGLGLRLIYFSYDVKMKEKGDIPEGYSVSREKKERFSLILESASTNQTSMYLCASSKTGVGEKLFFGSGTQLSVL.

CDR3 sequence: CASSMQSGQGGRNTIYF. The CDR3 nucleotides read TGTGCCAGTAGTATGCAGTCGGGACAGGGGGGGAGAAACACCATATATTTT. This rearrangement joins TRBV19 to TRBJ1-3; TRBD1 agrees at 11 bases. This CDR3 spans 17 amino acids. Germline loops: CDR1 LNHDA, CDR2 SQIVND (reference sequence). V lost 3 bases and J lost 5; bases outside the gene matches: 9. Supplemented by reference TRBV19 and TRBJ1-3, the full variable domain reads DGGITQSPKYLFRKEGQNVTLSCEQNLNHDAMYWYRQDPGQGLRLIYYSQIVNDFQKGDIAEGYSVSREKKESFPLTVTSAQKNPTAFYLCASSMQSGQGGRNTIYFGEGSWLTVV.

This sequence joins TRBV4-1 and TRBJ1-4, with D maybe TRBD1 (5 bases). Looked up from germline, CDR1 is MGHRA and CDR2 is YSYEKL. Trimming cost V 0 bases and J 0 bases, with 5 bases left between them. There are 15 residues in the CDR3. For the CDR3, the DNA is TGCGCCAGCAGCCAAGACAGGGCAACTAATGAAAAACTGTTTTTT. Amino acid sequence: CASSQDRATNEKLFF.

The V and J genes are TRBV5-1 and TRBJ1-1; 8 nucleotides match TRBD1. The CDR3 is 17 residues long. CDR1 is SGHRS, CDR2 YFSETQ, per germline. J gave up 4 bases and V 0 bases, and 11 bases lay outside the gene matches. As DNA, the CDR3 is TGCGCCAGCAGCTTGGCGTCAGGGGGCTATGGTATCACTGAAGCTTTCTTT. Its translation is CASSLASGGYGITEAFF. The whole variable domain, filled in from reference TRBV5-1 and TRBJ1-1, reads KAGVTQTPRYLIKTRGQQVTLSCSPISGHRSVSWYQQTPGQGLQFLFEYFSETQRNKGNFPGRFSGRQFSNSRSEMNVSTLELGDSALYLCASSLASGGYGITEAFFGQGTRLTVV.

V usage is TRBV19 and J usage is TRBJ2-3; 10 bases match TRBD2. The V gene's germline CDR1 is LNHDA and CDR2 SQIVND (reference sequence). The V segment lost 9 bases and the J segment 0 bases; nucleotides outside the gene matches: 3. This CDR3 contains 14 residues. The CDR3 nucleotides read TGTGCCAGCAAGACTAGCGGGAGCACAGATACGCAGTATTTT. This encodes CASKTSGSTDTQYF. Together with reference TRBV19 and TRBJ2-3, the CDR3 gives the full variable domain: DGGITQSPKYLFRKEGQNVTLSCEQNLNHDAMYWYRQDPGQGLRLIYYSQIVNDFQKGDIAEGYSVSREKKESFPLTVTSAQKNPTAFYLCASKTSGSTDTQYFGPGTRLTVL.

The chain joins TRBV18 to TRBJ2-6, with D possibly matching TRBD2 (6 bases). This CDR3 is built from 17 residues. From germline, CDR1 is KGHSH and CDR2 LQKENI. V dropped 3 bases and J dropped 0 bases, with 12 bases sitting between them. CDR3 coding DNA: TGTGCCAGCTCACCCCGGGGGTTCTCCTCTGGGGCCAACGTCCTGACTTTC. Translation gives CASSPRGFSSGANVLTF.

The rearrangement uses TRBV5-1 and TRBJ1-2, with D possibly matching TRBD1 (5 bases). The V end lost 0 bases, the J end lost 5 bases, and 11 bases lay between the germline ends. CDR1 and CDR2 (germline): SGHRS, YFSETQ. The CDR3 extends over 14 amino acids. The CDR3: CASSLDPGEYGYTF. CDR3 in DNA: TGCGCCAGCAGCTTGGACCCGGGGGAGTATGGCTACACCTTC.

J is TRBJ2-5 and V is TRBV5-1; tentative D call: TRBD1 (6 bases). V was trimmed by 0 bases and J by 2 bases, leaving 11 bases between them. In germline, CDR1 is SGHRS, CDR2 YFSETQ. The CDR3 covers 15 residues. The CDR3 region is CASSLAWTEQETQYF. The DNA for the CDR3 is TGCGCCAGCAGCTTGGCGTGGACAGAACAAGAGACCCAGTACTTC.

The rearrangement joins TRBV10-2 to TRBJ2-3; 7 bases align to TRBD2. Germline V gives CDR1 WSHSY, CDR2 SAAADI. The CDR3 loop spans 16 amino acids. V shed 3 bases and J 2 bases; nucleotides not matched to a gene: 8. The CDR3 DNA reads TGCGCCAGCAGTGATGGGGGGGGGACTAACACAGATACGCAGTATTTT. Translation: CASSDGGGTNTDTQYF.

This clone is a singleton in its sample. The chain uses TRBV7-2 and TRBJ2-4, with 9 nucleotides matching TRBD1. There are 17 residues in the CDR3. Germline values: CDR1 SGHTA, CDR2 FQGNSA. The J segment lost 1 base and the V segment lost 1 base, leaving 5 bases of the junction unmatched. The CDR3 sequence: CASSLEAGTGAKNIQYF. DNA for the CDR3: TGTGCCAGCAGCTTAGAGGCCGGGACAGGGGCCAAAAACATTCAGTACTTC.

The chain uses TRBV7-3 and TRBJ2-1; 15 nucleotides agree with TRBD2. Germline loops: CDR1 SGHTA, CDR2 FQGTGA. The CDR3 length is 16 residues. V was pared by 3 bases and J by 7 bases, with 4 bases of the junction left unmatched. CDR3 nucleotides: TGTGCCAGCAGCTTTGGACTAGCGGGAGGGAGAAATGAGCAGTTCTTC. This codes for CASSFGLAGGRNEQFF.

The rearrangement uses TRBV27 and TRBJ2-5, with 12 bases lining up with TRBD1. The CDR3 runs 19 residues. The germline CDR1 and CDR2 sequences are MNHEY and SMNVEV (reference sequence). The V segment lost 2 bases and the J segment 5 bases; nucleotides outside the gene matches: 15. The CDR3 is CASSLLVPGQGAKGETQYF. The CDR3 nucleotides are TGTGCCAGCAGTTTACTCGTCCCGGGACAGGGGGCGAAAGGGGAGACCCAGTACTTC.

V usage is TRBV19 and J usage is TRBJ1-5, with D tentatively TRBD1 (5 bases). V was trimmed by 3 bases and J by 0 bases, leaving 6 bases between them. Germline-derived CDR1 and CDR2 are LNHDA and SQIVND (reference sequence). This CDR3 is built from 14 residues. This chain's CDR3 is CASSIRDSNQPQHF. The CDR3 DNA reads TGTGCCAGTAGTATCAGGGATAGCAATCAGCCCCAGCATTTT.

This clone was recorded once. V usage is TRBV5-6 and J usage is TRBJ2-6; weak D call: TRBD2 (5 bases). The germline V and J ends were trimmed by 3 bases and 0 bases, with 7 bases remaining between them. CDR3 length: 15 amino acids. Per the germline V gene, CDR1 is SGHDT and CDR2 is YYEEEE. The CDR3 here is CASSWESSGANVLTF. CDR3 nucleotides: TGTGCCAGCAGCTGGGAGAGCTCTGGGGCCAACGTCCTGACTTTC.

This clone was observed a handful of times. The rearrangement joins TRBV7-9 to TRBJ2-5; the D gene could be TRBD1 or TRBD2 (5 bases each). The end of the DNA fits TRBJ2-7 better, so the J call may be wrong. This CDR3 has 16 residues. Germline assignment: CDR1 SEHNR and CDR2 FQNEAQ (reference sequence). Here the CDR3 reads CASSLGAGHGGYEQYF. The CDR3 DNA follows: TGTGCCAGCAGCTTAGGGGCAGGGCATGGGGGCTACGAGCAGTACTTC.

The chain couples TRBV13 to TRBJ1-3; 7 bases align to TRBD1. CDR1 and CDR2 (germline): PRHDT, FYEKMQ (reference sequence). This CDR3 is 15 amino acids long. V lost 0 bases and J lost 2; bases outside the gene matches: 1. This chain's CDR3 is CASSLGDRAGNTIYF. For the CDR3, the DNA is TGTGCCAGCAGCTTAGGAGACAGGGCTGGAAACACCATATATTTT.

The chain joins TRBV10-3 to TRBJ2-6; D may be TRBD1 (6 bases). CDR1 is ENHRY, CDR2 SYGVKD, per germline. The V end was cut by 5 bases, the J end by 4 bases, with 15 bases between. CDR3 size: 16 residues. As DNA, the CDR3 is TGTGCCATCAGTCTTCAACAGGGATCCGGGGCCAACGTCCTGACTTTC. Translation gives CAISLQQGSGANVLTF.

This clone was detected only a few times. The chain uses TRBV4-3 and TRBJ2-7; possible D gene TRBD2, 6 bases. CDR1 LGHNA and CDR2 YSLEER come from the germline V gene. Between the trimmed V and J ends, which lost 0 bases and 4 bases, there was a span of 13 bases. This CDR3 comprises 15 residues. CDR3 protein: CASSQDYTGGYEQYF. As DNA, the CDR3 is TGCGCCAGCAGCCAAGATTACACCGGGGGTTACGAGCAGTACTTC.

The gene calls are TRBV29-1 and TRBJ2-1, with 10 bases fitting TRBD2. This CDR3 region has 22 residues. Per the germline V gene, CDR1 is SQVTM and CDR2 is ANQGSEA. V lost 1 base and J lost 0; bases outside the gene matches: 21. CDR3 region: CSVEVARGASPRTSGSYNEQFF. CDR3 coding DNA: TGCAGCGTTGAAGTGGCCCGTGGGGCTTCACCTAGGACTAGCGGCTCCTACAATGAGCAGTTCTTC.

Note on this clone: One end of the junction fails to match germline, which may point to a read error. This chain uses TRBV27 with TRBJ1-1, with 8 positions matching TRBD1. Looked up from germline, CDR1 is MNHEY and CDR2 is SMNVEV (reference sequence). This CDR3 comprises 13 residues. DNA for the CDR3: TGTGCCAGCAAACCGACGGGTGGGACAGGTTCGAACTTT. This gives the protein CASKPTGGTGSNF.

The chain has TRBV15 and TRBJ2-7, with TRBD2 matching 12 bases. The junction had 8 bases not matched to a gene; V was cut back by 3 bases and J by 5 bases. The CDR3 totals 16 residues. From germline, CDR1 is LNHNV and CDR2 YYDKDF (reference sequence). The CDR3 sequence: CATSRKMTSGSDEQYF. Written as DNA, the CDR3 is TGTGCCACCAGCAGGAAGATGACTAGCGGGAGTGACGAGCAGTACTTC.